The entry that follows covers one T cell receptor (beta chain) sequence. Germline CDR1 reads MNHEY; CDR2 reads SMNVEV (reference sequence). Deletions cut 5 bases from V and 1 base from J, with 11 bases between. The CDR3 totals 14 residues. The data originate from a study of blood T cell repertoires in COVID-19. Background on the study: Specimens from acute and convalescent COVID-19 originated in the United States, Italy and Spain.

Original analysis: The authors estimated nucleated cell counts from reference gene primer amplification. Profiling relied on immunoSEQ multiplex PCR, and the TCRdb table lists in-frame clones only, not all of them. The V and J calls and clone size come from that table; D and trimming were worked out from the DNA. The data show a few hundred thousand clones, approximately 88% seen once. The chain couples TRBV27 to TRBJ1-2, with no clear D. The source material was PBMCs or T cells enriched from blood (not recorded which). The sequence derives from a man aged 30-40 years who had recovered from COVID-19. The CDR3 spells CASSPPGINYGYTF. The CDR3 bases are TGTGCCAGCAGTCCCCCCGGGATTAACTATGGCTACACCTTC.